This T cell receptor (beta chain) was obtained from a study of shared clonotypes between healthy human individuals. Sequencing used immunoSEQ multiplex PCR; TCRdb keeps in-frame clones, though not all of them. The sample yields about 99,000 clones, 40% to 55% seen once. Trimming pared 4 bases from V and 1 base from J, leaving 8 bases between. There are 13 residues in the CDR3. Germline V gene data show CDR1 as SNHLY and CDR2 as FYNNEI. The rearrangement links TRBV2 to TRBJ2-7; possible D gene TRBD1, 6 bases. The receptor was derived from a middle-aged woman in good health. Some clones in this sample may be carry-over from other donors' samples. The sequencing input was PBMCs. CDR3 sequence: CASSVDSSYEQYF. For the CDR3, the DNA is TGTGCCAGCAGTGTGGACAGTTCCTACGAGCAGTACTTC. Full variable domain (outside the CDR3, taken from reference TRBV2 and TRBJ2-7): EPEVTQTPSHQVTQMGQEVILRCVPISNHLYFYWYRQILGQKVEFLVSFYNNEISEKSEIFDDQFSVERPDGSNFTLKIRSTKLEDSAMYFCASSVDSSYEQYFGPGTRLTVT.